The TCR beta chain under discussion was sequenced for a study of T cells after yellow fever vaccination. Germline V gene lookup returns CDR1 GTSNPN and CDR2 SVGIG (reference sequence). Trimming stripped 1 base from V and 0 bases from J, with 6 bases between. The CDR3 has 13 amino acids. For TCR, cDNA came from 5'RACE template switching, which added a universal primer site and UMIs. One entry per CDR3 protein results from TCRdb running MiXCR on the 5' RACE reads. The repertoire has hundreds of thousands of distinct CDR3 sequences, approximately 12% of them found once; the top ten carry roughly 3%. The sequences come from CD4+ T cells sorted from PBMCs, collected 15 days after the yellow fever booster vaccination. The chain employs TRBV30 and TRBJ2-5; D might be TRBD1 or TRBD2, each matching 5 bases. This clonotype was sampled from a young man who received the YFV17D yellow fever vaccine. The CDR3 loop is CAWSGGHQETQYF. CDR3 coding DNA: TGTGCCTGGAGTGGGGGACACCAAGAGACCCAGTACTTC.